A single TCR beta chain is shown here with its context. Its antigen is unknown. These data belong to a study of cytomegalovirus exposure and HLA in healthy donors. At the level of the study: A previous analysis identified approximately 110 million unique TCR beta sequences derived from 180 million or so T cells. Genetic ancestry analysis placed around four fifths of the 398 donors that were genotyped in the Caucasian-associated cluster. Overall study findings and caveats: An assumption of roughly uniform sequencing depth across donors underlay the presence/absence analyses.

Trimming removed 3 bases from V and 2 bases from J; junction bases left unmatched: 6. Germline CDR1 and CDR2: SGDLS and YYNGEE. The CDR3 is 16 amino acids. PCR was performed using 60 Vbeta and 13 Jbeta primers. The protocol was immunoSEQ multiplex PCR, while the TCRdb copy is restricted to in-frame clones and leaves out a portion. The sample has about 140,000 clones; about three quarters are singletons. This receptor was identified in a male donor in good health and CMV-seropositive. Source material: PBMCs. The rearrangement joins TRBV9 to TRBJ2-2; 8 positions agree with TRBD1. This CDR3 is CASSGGQGQNTGELFF. In DNA, the CDR3 is TGTGCCAGCAGCGGTGGACAGGGTCAAAACACCGGGGAGCTGTTTTTT.